The T cell receptor (beta chain) described here comes from a study of shared clonotypes between healthy human individuals (TCRdb year 2020). Study-level background: The cohort comprised a couple of women and a few men aged 18 to 49 years. For each donor, three plates each were used for CD4 naive and CD4 memory, two plates were used for CD8 naive, and one plate was used for CD8 memory. To estimate repertoire size and how much clonotypes are shared between individuals, the study performed deep sequencing of blood TCR repertoires from roughly five healthy adults. To increase sequencing depth and limit assay-specific biases, TCR repertoire library preparation and sequencing were carried out by different laboratories using diverse techniques. Each donor's leukapheresis produced roughly between roughly 0.85 and 10 billion PBMCs. Results the study describes overall, beyond this receptor: Approximately 4.8% of naive CD4, roughly 3.6% of naive CD8, roughly 2.4% of memory CD4, and more than 0.35% of memory CD8 clonotypes were shared across several donors. Pairwise subsampling led to the expectation that sequencing depth would affect the degree of clonotype sharing among donors. Compared with non-shared clonotypes, clonotypes shared by all four sorted-subset donors had higher generation probabilities. Rarefaction of sorted-subset datasets indicated incomplete sequencing despite the large sequencing depth. Sampling was restricted to blood, and TCR repertoires in tissues likely differ from the TCR repertoires found in blood. Naive subsets generally had larger estimated clonotype richness than memory subsets. Because the study included a small number of donors, the genetic and exposure-history diversity represented was limited.

Using the deep immunoSEQ assay, multiplex PCR amplified TCR CDR3 regions from genomic DNA. For each cell subset, the extracted genomic DNA was distributed evenly across all wells of several immunoSEQ 96-well plates, and each plate served as one replicate. For sorted subsets, about 200 ng genomic DNA, equal to tens of thousands of T cell genomes, was loaded into each replicate PCR. Purified libraries were quantified with a Qubit 3.0 fluorometer, sized on a Bioanalyzer 2100, and re-quantified with the KAPA Library Quantification kit. Every immunoSEQ 96-well plate was sequenced on a dedicated single-read 150-cycle Illumina NextSeq 550 flow cell. The authors' pipeline ran thus. The immunoSEQ output contained only junctional sequences without quality scores, so filtering could not match that applied to full-length reads. To assign V/J genes and CDR3, sequences were annotated using PyIR, a Python wrapper for IgBLAST v1.9, with IMGT germline references. Reads were filtered out if the reads had weak V/J assignments (E-value above 1e-6), no CDR3, stop codons, out-of-frame junctions, or ambiguous translated residues. V3J clonotypes were defined by identical inferred V gene, J gene, and CDR3 amino acid sequence. To compute the percentage overlap between repertoires, the number of shared unique clonotypes was divided by the size of the smaller repertoire. RTK rarefaction, the Chao1 estimator, and Recon v2.1 estimates of unobserved clonotypes were used to assess repertoire richness. Generation probabilities were computed with OLGA for all TCRbeta clonotypes obtained by the gDNA method from several donors. The clones in this table, taken by TCRdb from immuneACCESS, are in-frame only. Not every clone is retained; where verified, under half of the shortfall comes from an unresolved V gene, and the cause of the rest is unknown. That table furnishes V, J and clone size, whereas the DNA furnished D and trimming. In this sample the table shows more than 550,000 clones, roughly 94% of which occur a single time. More than 20% of the sample is in the top ten clones.

CD8 naive samples were obtained by positive selection for CCR7 among CD45RO-negative cells, yielding a CD45RA+CCR7+ population from which TemRA cells were excluded. The donors were healthy, HIV-negative adults who had no recently reported acute infections or vaccinations. Every donor was a Caucasian adult living in Nashville, Tennessee, USA. After blood collection by leukapheresis, PBMCs were isolated using Ficoll-Histopaque density gradient centrifugation and then cryopreserved in the vapor phase of liquid nitrogen. Analytical flow cytometry was used to check the purity and quantity of every magnetically sorted T cell population. Genomic DNA was isolated from every sorted fraction and measured by UV absorbance on a Nanodrop 2000c. This clone was counted only a few times. Its antigen has not been determined. Per-nucleotide qualities are absent, and no much larger clonotype sits a single base away.

The CDR3, cysteine through phenylalanine, is 11 amino acids long. Only CDR3 DNA remains: 33 bases, in frame from the first base. The CDR1 and CDR2 encoded by the germline V gene are MDHEN and SYDVKM. V was cut back by 10 bases and J by 6 bases, leaving a gap of 13 bases between them. The clonotype originates from a man between 25 and 39 years old in good health. In this chain, TRBV28 is recombined with TRBJ2-7; perhaps TRBD2 is the D gene, with 5 bases matching. Sequenced sample: naive CD8+ T cells sorted from blood. This sample's cell subset or site label indicates: CD45RA+CCR7+. The DNA sequence is given as TGTGCCACCCATTTCGGAGGCGAGCAGTACTTC. Its product reads: CATHFGGEQYF.